This is a list of T cell receptor beta chains from one sample in a study of identical twins. TCRdb re-derived calls from the 5' RACE reads in MiXCR, one entry per CDR3 protein. The sample lists roughly 710,000 distinct CDR3 sequences, around 6% occurring once. Specimen: naive T cells sorted from blood. Every receptor here comes from a man between 18 and 29 years old in good health. Both conserved end residues are part of each CDR3. The D gene is left open where the match is weak. Some rows have no size entry. The others give once, few or many, or a class for an expanded clone.

J: TRBJ2-1
size: few
V: TRBV12-3/TRBV12-4
D: TRBD2
CDR3: CASSTSGRGQFF
DNA: TGTGCCAGTTCGACTAGCGGGAGGGGGCAGTTCTTC

J: TRBJ2-3
size: -
V: TRBV7-8
D: -
CDR3: CASSLDRQDTDTQYF
DNA: TGTGCCAGCAGCTTAGATCGTCAGGACACAGATACGCAGTATTTT

J: TRBJ2-3
size: few
V: TRBV20-1
D: TRBD2
CDR3: CSASPAGGGGTQYF
DNA: TGCAGTGCTAGCCCAGCGGGAGGAGGCGGTACGCAGTATTTT

J: TRBJ1-1
size: few
V: TRBV6-1
D: TRBD1
CDR3: CASRDRDINTEAFF
DNA: TGTGCCAGCAGGGACAGGGATATCAACACTGAAGCTTTCTTT

J: TRBJ1-4
size: many
V: TRBV21-1
D: -
CDR3: CASSKGPRQGPPSEKLFF
DNA: TGTGCCAGCAGCAAAGGGCCACGACAGGGACCTCCTAGTGAAAAACTGTTTTTT

J: TRBJ2-7
size: many
V: TRBV7-2
D: TRBD1
CDR3: CASSLMTGNVYF
DNA: TGTGCCAGCAGCTTAATGACAGGGAATGTTTACTTC

J: TRBJ2-7
size: few
V: TRBV29-1
D: TRBD1
CDR3: CSVEVWDRTSYEQYF
DNA: TGCAGCGTTGAAGTCTGGGACAGGACCTCCTACGAGCAGTACTTC

J: TRBJ2-1
size: -
V: TRBV12-3/TRBV12-4
D: -
CDR3: CASRYTRGGAARGEQFF
DNA: TGTGCCAGCAGGTATACTAGGGGGGGCGCGGCCCGGGGTGAGCAGTTCTTC

J: TRBJ2-1
size: -
V: TRBV7-9
D: TRBD1
CDR3: CASSFPRTGPKEQFF
DNA: TGTGCCAGCAGCTTCCCGAGGACAGGGCCGAAGGAGCAGTTCTTC

J: TRBJ2-1
size: many
V: TRBV15
D: -
CDR3: CATSEKDNRNEQFF
DNA: TGTGCCACCAGCGAGAAGGACAACCGGAATGAGCAGTTCTTC

J: TRBJ1-1
size: many
V: TRBV10-3
D: -
CDR3: CAISDPDGNTEAFF
DNA: TGTGCCATCAGTGATCCCGACGGAAACACTGAAGCTTTCTTT

J: TRBJ2-6
size: -
V: TRBV29-1
D: -
CDR3: CSVGTPKSSGANVLTF
DNA: TGCAGCGTCGGGACACCTAAATCCTCTGGGGCCAACGTCCTGACTTTC

J: TRBJ2-7
size: -
V: TRBV18
D: -
CDR3: CASSPSTGSYEQYF
DNA: TGTGCCAGCTCACCATCTACGGGGTCCTACGAGCAGTACTTC

J: TRBJ2-6
size: -
V: TRBV9
D: -
CDR3: CASSEGGSGANVLTF
DNA: TGTGCCAGCAGCGAAGGGGGGTCGGGGGCCAACGTCCTGACTTTC

J: TRBJ1-4
size: many
V: TRBV10-3
D: TRBD1
CDR3: CATGTDPRTGRNEKLFF
DNA: TGTGCCACCGGTACCGACCCCCGGACAGGGAGAAATGAAAAACTGTTTTTT

J: TRBJ1-2
size: few
V: TRBV6-6
D: TRBD1
CDR3: CASTGTEDYGYTF
DNA: TGTGCCAGCACAGGGACAGAGGACTATGGCTACACCTTC

J: TRBJ2-1
size: many
V: TRBV6-2/TRBV6-3
D: -
CDR3: CASSYARTGGEQFF
DNA: TGTGCCAGCAGTTACGCCCGAACTGGTGGTGAGCAGTTCTTC

J: TRBJ2-7
size: many
V: TRBV5-1
D: TRBD1
CDR3: CASSLERTGKFSYEQYF
DNA: TGCGCCAGCAGCTTGGAAAGGACAGGAAAATTCTCCTACGAGCAGTACTTC

J: TRBJ2-3
size: few
V: TRBV18
D: TRBD1
CDR3: CASSPLGTEGTDTQYF
DNA: TGTGCCAGCTCACCCCTGGGGACAGAAGGGACAGATACGCAGTATTTT

J: TRBJ2-3
size: many
V: TRBV20-1
D: -
CDR3: CSAAAGQTQYF
DNA: TGCAGTGCCGCGGCGGGACAGACGCAGTATTTT

J: TRBJ1-2
size: -
V: TRBV25-1
D: -
CDR3: CASSEPYLGVGYTF
DNA: TGTGCCAGCAGTGAACCCTACCTGGGGGTCGGCTACACCTTC

J: TRBJ2-3
size: many
V: TRBV20-1
D: TRBD2
CDR3: CSARDPAGGGAVDTQYF
DNA: TGCAGTGCTAGAGATCCGGCGGGGGGAGGGGCAGTTGATACGCAGTATTTT

J: TRBJ2-4
size: -
V: TRBV28
D: -
CDR3: CASSPGEGDIQYF
DNA: TGTGCCAGCTCCCCCGGGGAAGGAGACATTCAGTACTTC

J: TRBJ1-5
size: many
V: TRBV4-1
D: -
CDR3: CASSQEAGLNQPQHF
DNA: TGCGCCAGCAGCCAAGAGGCAGGCCTCAATCAGCCCCAGCATTTT

J: TRBJ2-6
size: -
V: TRBV29-1
D: -
CDR3: CSVEGQAGANVLTF
DNA: TGCAGCGTTGAAGGACAGGCGGGGGCCAACGTCCTGACTTTC

J: TRBJ2-2
size: few
V: TRBV20-1
D: -
CDR3: CSFQVALTGELFF
DNA: TGCAGTTTCCAGGTCGCTCTAACCGGGGAGCTGTTTTTT

J: TRBJ1-2
size: -
V: TRBV6-1
D: TRBD1
CDR3: CASTLDRVNYGYTF
DNA: TGTGCCAGCACCTTAGACAGGGTTAACTATGGCTACACCTTC

J: TRBJ1-6
size: many
V: TRBV12-3/TRBV12-4
D: -
CDR3: CASRGGSYNSPLHF
DNA: TGTGCCAGCAGGGGGGGCTCCTATAATTCACCCCTCCACTTT

J: TRBJ2-2
size: -
V: TRBV28
D: TRBD2
CDR3: CASSFEASGSTGELFF
DNA: TGTGCCAGCAGTTTTGAGGCTAGCGGCTCCACCGGGGAGCTGTTTTTT

J: TRBJ2-3
size: few
V: TRBV19
D: -
CDR3: CASTPLGFRGSTDTQYF
DNA: TGTGCCAGTACTCCTCTGGGTTTCAGAGGGAGCACAGATACGCAGTATTTT

J: TRBJ1-1
size: many
V: TRBV5-6
D: TRBD1
CDR3: CASSPRLRGQGTEAFF
DNA: TGTGCCAGCAGCCCACGCCTAAGGGGACAGGGCACTGAAGCTTTCTTT

J: TRBJ2-1
size: few
V: TRBV18
D: -
CDR3: CASSPSSGTGQSSGSYNEQFF
DNA: TGTGCCAGCTCACCATCCTCGGGAACGGGCCAAAGCAGTGGGTCCTACAATGAGCAGTTCTTC

J: TRBJ1-1
size: many
V: TRBV20-1
D: -
CDR3: CSANGLNTEAFF
DNA: TGCAGCGCTAACGGACTAAACACTGAAGCTTTCTTT

J: TRBJ1-3
size: many
V: TRBV6-5
D: -
CDR3: CASSYGSSGNTIYF
DNA: TGTGCCAGCAGTTATGGGAGCTCTGGAAACACCATATATTTT

J: TRBJ1-6
size: many
V: TRBV20-1
D: -
CDR3: CSAFKGQSSYNSPLHF
DNA: TGCAGTGCTTTTAAAGGACAGAGCTCCTATAATTCACCCCTCCACTTT

J: TRBJ1-1
size: few
V: TRBV7-9
D: -
CDR3: CASRYRDMNTEAFF
DNA: TGTGCCAGCAGGTACAGGGATATGAACACTGAAGCTTTCTTT

J: TRBJ2-1
size: many
V: TRBV25-1
D: -
CDR3: CASSELGLGVNEQFF
DNA: TGTGCCAGCAGTGAGTTGGGGTTGGGGGTCAATGAGCAGTTCTTC

J: TRBJ2-3
size: few
V: TRBV12-3/TRBV12-4
D: -
CDR3: CASSPHPTWTDSTDTQYF
DNA: TGTGCCAGCAGTCCCCACCCGACATGGACAGATTCCACAGATACGCAGTATTTT

J: TRBJ2-5
size: many
V: TRBV6-5
D: TRBD2
CDR3: CASSYSSSGEVEETQYF
DNA: TGTGCCAGCAGTTACTCCTCTAGCGGGGAGGTCGAGGAGACCCAGTACTTC

J: TRBJ2-5
size: few
V: TRBV6-5
D: -
CDR3: CASSYRRETQYF
DNA: TGTGCCAGCAGTTACAGGAGAGAGACCCAGTACTTC

J: TRBJ2-5
size: many
V: TRBV6-5
D: -
CDR3: CASSYSYRSRRSKETQYF
DNA: TGTGCCAGCAGTTACTCCTACAGGAGCCGCCGGTCTAAAGAGACCCAGTACTTC